The TCR beta chain under discussion was sequenced for a study of shared clonotypes between healthy human individuals. Germline V lookup: CDR1 KGHSH, CDR2 LQKENI. V dropped 6 bases and J dropped 2; count of bases not matched to a gene: 8. The CDR3 is 15 amino acids. Method: immunoSEQ multiplex PCR; TCRdb's copy keeps in-frame clones and lacks some. The repertoire holds roughly 2 million clones, 90% to 95% seen once, with 0.13% in the top ten. Sample: naive CD4+ T cells sorted from blood. The subset is: CD45RA+ positively selected. The chain is built from TRBV18 and TRBJ2-7, with 9 bases aligning to TRBD1. This TCR was sampled from a man between 18 and 35 years old in good health. The CDR3 coding sequence is TGTGCCAGCTCCCCGGGGACAGGGTCTACCTACGAGCAGTACTTC. Its protein product is CASSPGTGSTYEQYF.